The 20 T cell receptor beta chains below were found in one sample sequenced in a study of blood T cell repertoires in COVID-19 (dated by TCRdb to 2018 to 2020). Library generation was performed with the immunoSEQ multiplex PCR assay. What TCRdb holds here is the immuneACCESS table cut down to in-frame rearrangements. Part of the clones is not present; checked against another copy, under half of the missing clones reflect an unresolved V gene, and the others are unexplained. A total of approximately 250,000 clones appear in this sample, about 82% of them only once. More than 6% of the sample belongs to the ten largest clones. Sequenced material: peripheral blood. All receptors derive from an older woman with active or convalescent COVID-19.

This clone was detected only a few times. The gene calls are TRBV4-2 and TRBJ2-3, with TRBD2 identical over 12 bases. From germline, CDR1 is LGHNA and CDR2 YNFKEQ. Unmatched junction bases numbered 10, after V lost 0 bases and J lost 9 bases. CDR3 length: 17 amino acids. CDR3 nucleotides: TGTGCCAGCAGCCAAGATAGATCTAGCGGGGGGGCGTTGACGCAGTATTTT. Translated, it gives CASSQDRSSGGALTQYF.

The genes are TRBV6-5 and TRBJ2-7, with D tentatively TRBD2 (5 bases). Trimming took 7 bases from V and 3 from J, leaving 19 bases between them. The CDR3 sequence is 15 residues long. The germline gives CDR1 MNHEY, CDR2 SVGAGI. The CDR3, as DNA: TGTGCCAGCATCGAGGGCCCAGCAGAAGTCTACGAGCAGTACTTC. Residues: CASIEGPAEVYEQYF.

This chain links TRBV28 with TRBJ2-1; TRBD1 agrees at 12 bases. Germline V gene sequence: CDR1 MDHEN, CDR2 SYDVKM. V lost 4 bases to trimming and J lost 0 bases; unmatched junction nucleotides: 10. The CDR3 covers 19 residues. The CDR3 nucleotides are TGTGCCAGCAGTTCCCCCGGGACAGGGGGCCCCAGCTCCTACAATGAGCAGTTCTTC. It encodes CASSSPGTGGPSSYNEQFF.

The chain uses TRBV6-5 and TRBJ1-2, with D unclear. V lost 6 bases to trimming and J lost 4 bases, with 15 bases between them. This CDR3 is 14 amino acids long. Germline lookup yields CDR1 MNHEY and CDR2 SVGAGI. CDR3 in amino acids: CASRKEQTFYGYTF. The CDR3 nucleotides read TGTGCCAGCAGAAAAGAACAGACGTTCTATGGCTACACCTTC.

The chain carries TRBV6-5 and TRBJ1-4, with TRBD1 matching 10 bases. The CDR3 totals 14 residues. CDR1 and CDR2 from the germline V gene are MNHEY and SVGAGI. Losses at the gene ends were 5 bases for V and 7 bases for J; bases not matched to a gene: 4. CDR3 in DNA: TGTGCCAGCAGTCGGACAGGGGGAAGTGAAAAACTGTTTTTT. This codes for CASSRTGGSEKLFF.

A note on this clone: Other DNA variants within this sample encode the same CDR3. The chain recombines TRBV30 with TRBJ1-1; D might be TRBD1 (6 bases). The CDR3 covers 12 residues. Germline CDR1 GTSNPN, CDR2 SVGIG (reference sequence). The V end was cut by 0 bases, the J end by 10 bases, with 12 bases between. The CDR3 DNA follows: TGTGCCTGGAGTGTGGGAGGGGGAAGAGCTTTCTTT. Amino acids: CAWSVGGGRAFF. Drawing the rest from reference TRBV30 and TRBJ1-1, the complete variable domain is SQTIHQWPATLVQPVGSPLSLECTVEGTSNPNLYWYRQAAGRGLQLLFYSVGIGQISSEVPQNLSASRPQDRQFILSSKKLLLSDSGFYLCAWSVGGGRAFFGQGTRLTVV.

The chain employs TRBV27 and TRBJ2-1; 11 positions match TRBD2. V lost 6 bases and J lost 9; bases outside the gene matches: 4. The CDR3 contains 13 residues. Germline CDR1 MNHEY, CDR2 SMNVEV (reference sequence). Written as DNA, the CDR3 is TGTGCCAGCAGCTTAGCGGGGGGGGCTGAGCAGTTCTTC. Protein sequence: CASSLAGGAEQFF.

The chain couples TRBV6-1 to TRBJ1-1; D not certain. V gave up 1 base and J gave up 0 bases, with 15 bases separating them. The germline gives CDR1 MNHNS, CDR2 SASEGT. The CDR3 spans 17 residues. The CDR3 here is CASSEVHTGGLNTEAFF. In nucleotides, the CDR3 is TGTGCCAGCAGTGAAGTACACACCGGAGGGCTGAACACTGAAGCTTTCTTT.

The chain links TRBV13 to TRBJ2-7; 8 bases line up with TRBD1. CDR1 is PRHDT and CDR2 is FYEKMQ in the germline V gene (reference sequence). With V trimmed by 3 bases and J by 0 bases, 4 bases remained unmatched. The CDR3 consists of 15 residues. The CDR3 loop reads CASSLDREGSYEQYF. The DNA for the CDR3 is TGTGCCAGCAGCTTGGACAGGGAAGGCTCCTACGAGCAGTACTTC.

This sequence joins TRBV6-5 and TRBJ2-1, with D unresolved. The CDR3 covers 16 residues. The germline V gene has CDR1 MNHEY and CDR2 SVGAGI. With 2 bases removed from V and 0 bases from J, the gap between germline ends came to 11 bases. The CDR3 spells CASSYTPASSYNEQFF. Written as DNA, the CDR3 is TGTGCCAGCAGTTACACTCCAGCGAGCTCCTACAATGAGCAGTTCTTC.

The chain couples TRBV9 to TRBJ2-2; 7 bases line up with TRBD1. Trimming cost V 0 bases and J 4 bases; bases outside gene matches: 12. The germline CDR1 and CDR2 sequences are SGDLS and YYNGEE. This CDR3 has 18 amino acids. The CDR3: CASSVDVWGQILTGELFF. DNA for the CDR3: TGTGCCAGCAGCGTAGATGTATGGGGACAGATTCTCACCGGGGAGCTGTTTTTT.

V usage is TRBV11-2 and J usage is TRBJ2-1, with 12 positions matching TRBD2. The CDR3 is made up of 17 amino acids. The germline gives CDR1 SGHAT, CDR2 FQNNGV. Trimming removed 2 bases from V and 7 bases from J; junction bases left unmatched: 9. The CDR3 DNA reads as TGTGCCAGCAGCTTAAGGCTAGCGGGGGGGCCCGGGAATGAGCAGTTCTTC. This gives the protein CASSLRLAGGPGNEQFF.

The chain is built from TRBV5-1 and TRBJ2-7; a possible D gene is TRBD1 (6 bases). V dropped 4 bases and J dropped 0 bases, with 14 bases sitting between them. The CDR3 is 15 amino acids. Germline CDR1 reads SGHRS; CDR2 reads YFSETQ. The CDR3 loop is CASSPRTVISYEQYF. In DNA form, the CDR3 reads TGCGCCAGCAGCCCACGGACAGTCATCTCCTACGAGCAGTACTTC.

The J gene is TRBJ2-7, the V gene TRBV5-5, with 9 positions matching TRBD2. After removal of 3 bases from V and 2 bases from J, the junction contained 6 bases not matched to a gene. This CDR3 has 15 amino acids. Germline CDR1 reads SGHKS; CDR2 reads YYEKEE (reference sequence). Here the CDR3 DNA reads TGTGCCAGCAGCTGGGAAGCGGGAGGACCCTACGAGCAGTACTTC. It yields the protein CASSWEAGGPYEQYF.

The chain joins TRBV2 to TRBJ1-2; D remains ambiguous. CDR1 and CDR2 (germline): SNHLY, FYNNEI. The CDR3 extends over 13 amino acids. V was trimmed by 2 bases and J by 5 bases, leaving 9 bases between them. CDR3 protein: CASSESPVYGYTF. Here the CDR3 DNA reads TGTGCCAGCAGTGAAAGTCCGGTATATGGCTACACCTTC.

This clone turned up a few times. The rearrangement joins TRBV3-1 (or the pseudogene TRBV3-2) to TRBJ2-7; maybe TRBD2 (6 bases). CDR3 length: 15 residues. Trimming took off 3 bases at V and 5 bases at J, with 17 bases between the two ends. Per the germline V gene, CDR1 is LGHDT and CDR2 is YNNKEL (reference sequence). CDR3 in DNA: TGTGCCAGCAGCCAGGAAGGACTACTCGAGGACGAGCAGTACTTC. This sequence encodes CASSQEGLLEDEQYF.

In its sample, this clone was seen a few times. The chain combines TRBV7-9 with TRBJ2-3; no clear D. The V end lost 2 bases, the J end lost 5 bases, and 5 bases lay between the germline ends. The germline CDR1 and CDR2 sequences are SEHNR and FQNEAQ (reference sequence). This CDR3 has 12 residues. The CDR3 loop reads CASSLSRDTQYF. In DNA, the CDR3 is TGTGCCAGCAGCTTATCTAGAGATACGCAGTATTTT.

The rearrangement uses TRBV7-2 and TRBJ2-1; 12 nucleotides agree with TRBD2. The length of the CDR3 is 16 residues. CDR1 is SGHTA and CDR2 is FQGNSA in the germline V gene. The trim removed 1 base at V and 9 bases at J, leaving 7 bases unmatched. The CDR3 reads CASSLVASGGAGEQFF. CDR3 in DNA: TGTGCCAGCAGCTTAGTGGCTAGCGGGGGGGCGGGTGAGCAGTTCTTC.

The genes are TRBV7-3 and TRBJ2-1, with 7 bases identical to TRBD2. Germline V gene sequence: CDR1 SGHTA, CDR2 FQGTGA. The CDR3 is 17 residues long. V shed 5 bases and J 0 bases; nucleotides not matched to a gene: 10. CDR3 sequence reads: CASSPGTIHRSYNEQFF. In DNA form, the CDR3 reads TGTGCCAGCAGCCCCGGGACTATCCACCGCTCCTACAATGAGCAGTTCTTC.

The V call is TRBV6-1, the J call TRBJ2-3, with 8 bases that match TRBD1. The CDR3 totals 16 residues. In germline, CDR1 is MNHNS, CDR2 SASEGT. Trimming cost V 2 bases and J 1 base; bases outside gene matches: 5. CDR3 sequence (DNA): TGTGCCAGCAGTGAATTTACAGGGGGTGGCACAGATACGCAGTATTTT. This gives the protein CASSEFTGGGTDTQYF.